This entry lists 6 T cell receptor beta chains sequenced from one sample in a study of T cell responses to AZD1222 COVID-19 vaccine. The table came from immunoSEQ multiplex PCR; TCRdb's copy has only in-frame clones and leaves some out. Among some 120,000 clones listed, about nine tenths were seen once. The source was peripheral blood, collected on day 0 of AZD1222 vaccination. The receptors derive from an adult in good health.

This clone was observed a handful of times. This chain joins TRBV7-9 and TRBJ1-4, with 7 positions matching TRBD1. V was clipped by 8 bases and J by 8 bases; unmatched bases: 2. This CDR3 has 11 residues. Germline CDR1 reads SEHNR; CDR2 reads FQNEAQ (reference sequence). The CDR3 bases are TGTGCCAGCGACAGGGAGGAAAAACTGTTTTTT. Protein: CASDREEKLFF.

The chain recombines TRBV2 with TRBJ2-7; a possible D gene is TRBD2 (5 bases). Per germline, CDR1 SNHLY and CDR2 FYNNEI. V was shortened by 9 bases and J by 0 bases, with 9 bases between the two germline ends. CDR3 length: 12 amino acids. The CDR3 loop reads CASSGSSYEQYF. The CDR3 nucleotides read TGTGCCAGTTCGGGGTCCTCCTACGAGCAGTACTTC.

The rearrangement uses TRBV19 and TRBJ2-1; 7 nucleotides align to TRBD1. CDR3 size: 14 residues. CDR1 LNHDA and CDR2 SQIVND come from the germline V gene (reference sequence). J was trimmed by 10 bases and V by 4 bases; bases with no gene match: 10. For the CDR3, the DNA is TGTGCCAGTAGTACGCTGGGACAGCCAAAAGAGCAGTTCTTC. As protein: CASSTLGQPKEQFF. Variable domain in full (rest from reference TRBV19 and TRBJ2-1): DGGITQSPKYLFRKEGQNVTLSCEQNLNHDAMYWYRQDPGQGLRLIYYSQIVNDFQKGDIAEGYSVSREKKESFPLTVTSAQKNPTAFYLCASSTLGQPKEQFFGPGTRLTVL.

The rearrangement links TRBV6-1 to TRBJ1-5; unclear D gene. V lost 2 bases to trimming and J lost 7 bases, with 12 bases between them. The germline CDR1 and CDR2 sequences are MNHNS and SASEGT. CDR3 size: 14 residues. CDR3 in DNA: TGTGCCAGCAGTGAATACGGTCCCGAACAGCCCCAGCATTTT. It yields the protein CASSEYGPEQPQHF.

J is TRBJ2-3 and V is TRBV10-3; D call uncertain. Per the germline V gene, CDR1 is ENHRY and CDR2 is SYGVKD. CDR3 length equals 16 residues. V was pared by 4 bases and J by 3 bases, with 17 bases between. CDR3 in DNA: TGTGCCATCAGTGTACTAATGATGAAGCGAACAGATACGCAGTATTTT. Protein sequence: CAISVLMMKRTDTQYF.

The CDR3 bases are TGTGCCAGCAGTTTAGGAACAACTGAAGCTTTCTTT. Its translation is CASSLGTTEAFF. The V gene is TRBV28, the J gene TRBJ1-1; D is undetermined. This CDR3 region has 12 residues. The germline CDR1 and CDR2 sequences are MDHEN and SYDVKM. Trimming took 2 bases from V and 5 from J, leaving 6 bases between them.